This T cell receptor (beta chain) was identified in a study of technical replicates of blood from a handful of donors. Libraries were prepared by immunoSEQ multiplex PCR; TCRdb keeps only in-frame clonotypes and omits some of them. The sample contains roughly 72,000 clones, 94% of which appear only once. The sequencing input was T cells isolated from PBMCs. The origin of this receptor is a human donor in good health.

The chain's CDR3 is CASSYSTRSRNEQFF. CDR3 DNA: TGTGCCAGCAGTTACTCGACTAGGTCGAGGAATGAGCAGTTCTTC. The chain couples TRBV6-5 to TRBJ2-1; TRBD2 might be the D (6 bases). The length of the CDR3 is 15 residues. The germline gives CDR1 MNHEY, CDR2 SVGAGI. Deletions cut 0 bases from V and 7 bases from J, with 13 bases between.